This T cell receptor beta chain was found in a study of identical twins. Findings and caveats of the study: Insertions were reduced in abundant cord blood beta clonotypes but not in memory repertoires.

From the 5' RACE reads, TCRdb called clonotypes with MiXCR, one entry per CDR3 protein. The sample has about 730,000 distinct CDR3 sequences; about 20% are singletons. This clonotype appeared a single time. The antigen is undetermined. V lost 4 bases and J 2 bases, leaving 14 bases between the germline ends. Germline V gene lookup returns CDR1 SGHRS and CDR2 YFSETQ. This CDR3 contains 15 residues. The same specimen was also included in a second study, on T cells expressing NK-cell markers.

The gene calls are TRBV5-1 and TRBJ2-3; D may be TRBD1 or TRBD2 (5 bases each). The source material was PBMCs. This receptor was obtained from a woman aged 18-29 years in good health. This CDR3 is CASSNRDPITDTQYF. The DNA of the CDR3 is TGCGCCAGCAGCAACCGGGACCCGATCACAGATACGCAGTATTTT. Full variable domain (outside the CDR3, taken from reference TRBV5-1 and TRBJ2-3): KAGVTQTPRYLIKTRGQQVTLSCSPISGHRSVSWYQQTPGQGLQFLFEYFSETQRNKGNFPGRFSGRQFSNSRSEMNVSTLELGDSALYLCASSNRDPITDTQYFGPGTRLTVL.